This paragraph reports one TCR beta chain. This specimen belongs to a study of CD8 T cells in Susac syndrome. V was trimmed by 3 bases and J by 6 bases, leaving 12 bases between them. In germline, CDR1 is MNHEY, CDR2 SVGEGT. The CDR3 runs to 14 residues. Roughly 0.45 to 1 ug RNA was reverse transcribed with random hexamers. TCRdb processed the immunoSEQ multiplex PCR reads anew with MiXCR; each CDR3 protein has one entry. Of about 300,000 distinct CDR3 sequences in the sample, roughly 94% were seen once. The origin of this receptor is a human donor with multiple sclerosis. The chain employs TRBV6-2 or TRBV6-3 and TRBJ1-5; D may be TRBD1 (5 bases). Sequencing was carried out using CD4+ T cells from PBMCs. The CDR3 protein is CASSYGGAGQPQHF. The CDR3 bases are TGTGCCAGCAGTTATGGAGGGGCAGGTCAGCCCCAGCATTTT.